This TCR beta chain is from a study of cytomegalovirus exposure and HLA in healthy donors. This PCR relied on a set of 60 Vbeta primers and 13 Jbeta primers. Some clones are missing from TCRdb's copy, which holds only in-frame ones; the method was immunoSEQ multiplex PCR. The profile covers 150,000 to 200,000 clones, with approximately 75% appearing a single time and more than 1.3% taken by the ten largest. Study observations and caveats: Productive rates of about 90% or about 30% were seen for most TCR beta V segments in an earlier analysis. Clonal expansion was found to be greater in HLA-associated TCR beta chains than in equally common others in a later analysis. Later analysis associated a missense DCLRE1C variant with TCR beta V- and J-gene trimming.

Germline V CDR1 and CDR2: LNHDA, SQIVND (reference sequence). The CDR3 loop spans 15 amino acids. Unmatched junction bases numbered 5, after V lost 5 bases and J lost 0 bases. About this clone itself: Its antigen is currently unknown.

The sequenced material came from PBMCs. This TCR came from a girl aged 5-17 years in good health and CMV-seronegative. The V gene is TRBV19, the J gene TRBJ2-7, with TRBD1 matching 9 bases. The CDR3 is CASSFGTGSSYEQYF. As DNA, the CDR3 is TGTGCCAGTAGTTTCGGGACAGGGAGCTCCTACGAGCAGTACTTC.